The 12 T cell receptor beta chains listed next were all sequenced from one sample in a study of shared clonotypes between healthy human individuals. Assay used: immunoSEQ multiplex PCR; TCRdb lists only in-frame clones, some missing. The sample has some 1 million clones; roughly 80% are singletons. Specimen: memory CD4+ T cells sorted from blood. As for subset: CD45RA-negative fraction. All receptors derive from a man aged 18 to 29 in good health.

Here the CDR3 DNA reads TGCAGTGCTATGACGGGCTACGAGCAGTACTTC. This sequence encodes CSAMTGYEQYF. The V call is TRBV20-1, the J call TRBJ2-7; D is unclear. The germline V and J ends were trimmed by 4 bases and 3 bases, with 7 bases remaining between them. Germline V gives CDR1 DFQATT, CDR2 SNEGSKA (reference sequence). The CDR3 has 11 residues.

The chain carries TRBV9 and TRBJ2-1, with 9 bases aligning to TRBD1. V was clipped by 4 bases and J by 1 base; unmatched bases: 12. CDR3 size: 18 residues. CDR1 and CDR2 (germline): SGDLS, YYNGEE. The chain's CDR3 is CASSLRDRVLSSYNEQFF. The CDR3 DNA reads TGTGCCAGCAGCCTTCGGGACAGGGTATTGTCGTCCTACAATGAGCAGTTCTTC.

Details on this clone: This sample includes further DNA sequences coding for the same CDR3. CDR3 in DNA: TGTGCCAGCAGTTTAACCACCTCGGGCTCCTACGAGCAGTACTTC. Translating gives CASSLTTSGSYEQYF. V and J are TRBV27 and TRBJ2-7; D uncertain. V dropped 2 bases and J dropped 0 bases, with 11 bases sitting between them. Germline V gives CDR1 MNHEY, CDR2 SMNVEV (reference sequence). This CDR3 is 15 amino acids long.

The chain has TRBV4-3 and TRBJ1-2; the D is unclear. Germline assignment: CDR1 LGHNA and CDR2 YSLEER. The CDR3 covers 14 residues. Trimming stripped 4 bases from V and 0 bases from J, with 9 bases between. In DNA form, the CDR3 reads TGCGCCAGCAGCCTAGTAACGGCTAACTATGGCTACACCTTC. Translated: CASSLVTANYGYTF.

This chain uses TRBV6-1 with TRBJ1-3; tentatively, D is TRBD1 (6 bases). This CDR3 has 13 amino acids. Germline lookup yields CDR1 MNHNS and CDR2 SASEGT. Trimming took 4 bases from V and 6 from J, leaving 10 bases between them. CDR3 region: CASSGQAQNTIYF. As DNA, the CDR3 is TGTGCCAGCAGTGGACAGGCCCAAAACACCATATATTTT.

This chain connects TRBV2 to TRBJ2-1; maybe TRBD2 (6 bases). V gave up 4 bases and J gave up 5 bases, with 6 bases separating them. This CDR3 is 12 amino acids long. Germline CDR1 is SNHLY and CDR2 is FYNNEI. The CDR3 spells CASSGTNNEQFF. The CDR3, as DNA: TGTGCCAGCAGTGGGACTAACAATGAGCAGTTCTTC.

Only a few counts were recorded for this clone. The V call is TRBV6-6, the J call TRBJ1-5; 7 bases match TRBD1. V was pared by 2 bases and J by 5 bases, with 3 bases of the junction left unmatched. This CDR3 has 14 amino acids. In germline, CDR1 is MNHNY, CDR2 SVGAGI (reference sequence). This CDR3 reads CASSYRTGDQPQHF. CDR3 in DNA: TGTGCCAGCAGTTACCGAACAGGGGATCAGCCCCAGCATTTT.

The V call is TRBV30, the J call TRBJ1-1; perhaps TRBD1 as D (5 bases). Germline V gene data show CDR1 as GTSNPN and CDR2 as SVGIG (reference sequence). CDR3 size: 13 residues. Trimming left V 5 bases short and J 4 bases short, with 14 bases between. The CDR3 DNA follows: TGTGCCTGGGCTGTGGGGGGATCCACTGAAGCTTTCTTT. It is translated as CAWAVGGSTEAFF.

There are a few counts of this clone. The junction shows a germline mismatch at one end, possibly a read error. V gene TRBV18 combines with J gene TRBJ1-6; tentative D call: TRBD1 (5 bases). Germline V gene lookup returns CDR1 KGHSH and CDR2 LQKENI. CDR3 size: 16 residues. The CDR3 protein is CASSPQAPPGHSPLHF. DNA of the CDR3: TGTGCCAGCTCGCCACAGGCCCCGCCGGGGCATTCACCCCTCCACTTT.

The chain couples TRBV28 to TRBJ1-1; TRBD1 agrees at 8 bases. Looked up from germline, CDR1 is MDHEN and CDR2 is SYDVKM. The CDR3 spans 14 residues. Trimming cost V 4 bases and J 8 bases; bases outside gene matches: 9. The CDR3 spells CASSSPGTGVEAFF. The CDR3 DNA follows: TGTGCCAGCAGTTCCCCCGGGACAGGTGTCGAAGCTTTCTTT.

This sequence joins TRBV21-1 and TRBJ2-5; whether TRBD2, the table's D call, matches the DNA was not checked. TRBV21-1 is deemed a pseudogene. CDR3 length: 18 amino acids. CDR3 loop: CASSKGLTSGRAVETRYF. As DNA, the CDR3 is TGTGCCAGCAGCAAAGGCCTGACTAGCGGGAGGGCGGTGGAGACCCGGTACTTC.

The chain combines TRBV5-1 with TRBJ1-3; D possibly corresponds to TRBD1 (5 bases). This CDR3 has 14 amino acids. V shed 6 bases and J shed 1 base, with 11 bases lying between them. From germline, CDR1 is SGHRS and CDR2 YFSETQ. The CDR3 loop is CASTAGGSGNTIYF. In DNA form, the CDR3 reads TGCGCCAGCACTGCCGGGGGTTCTGGAAACACCATATATTTT.